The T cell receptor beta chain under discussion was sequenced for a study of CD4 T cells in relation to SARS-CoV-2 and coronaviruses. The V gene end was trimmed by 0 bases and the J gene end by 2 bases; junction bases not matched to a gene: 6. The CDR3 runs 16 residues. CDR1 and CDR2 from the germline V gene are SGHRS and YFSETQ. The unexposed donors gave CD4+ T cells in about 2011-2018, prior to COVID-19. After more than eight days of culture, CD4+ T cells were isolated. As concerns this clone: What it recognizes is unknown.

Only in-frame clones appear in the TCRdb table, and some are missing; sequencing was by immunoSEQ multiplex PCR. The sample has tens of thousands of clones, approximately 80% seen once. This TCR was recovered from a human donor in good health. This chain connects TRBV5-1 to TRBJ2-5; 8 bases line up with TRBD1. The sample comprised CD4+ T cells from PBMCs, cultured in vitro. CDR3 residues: CASSLALGQGQETQYF. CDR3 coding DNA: TGCGCCAGCAGCTTGGCCCTCGGACAGGGACAAGAGACCCAGTACTTC.